This passage covers 22 T cell receptor beta chains from one sample sequenced in a study of blood T cell repertoires in COVID-19. Data came from immunoSEQ multiplex PCR; TCRdb stores just in-frame clones and leaves some out. Of about 190,000 clones in the sample, 86% are singletons; the top ten hold just under 25%. The source material was PBMCs or T cells enriched from blood (not recorded which). The receptors derive from a woman aged 40 to 49 in a cohort exposed to, infected with or recovered from COVID-19 (not recorded which).

The chain couples TRBV11-3 to TRBJ2-1, with TRBD2 matching 16 bases. The V gene end was trimmed by 5 bases and the J gene end by 7 bases; junction bases not matched to a gene: 11. CDR1 SGHNT and CDR2 YENEEA come from the germline V gene. The CDR3 consists of 18 residues. CDR3 in DNA: TGTGCCAGCAGCGGTCCCGGGACTAGCGGGGGGGCCGGGAATGAGCAGTTCTTC. Its protein is CASSGPGTSGGAGNEQFF.

V gene TRBV5-1 combines with J gene TRBJ1-2; 7 positions agree with TRBD1. CDR3 length equals 14 residues. The V and J ends lost 4 bases and 9 bases, in that order; junction bases with no gene match: 12. Germline-derived CDR1 and CDR2 are SGHRS and YFSETQ. The CDR3 DNA reads TGCGCCAGCAGCACCGGACAGGTCTCGGGTCGCTACACCTTC. This translates into CASSTGQVSGRYTF.

The chain joins TRBV4-3 to TRBJ2-1, with D maybe TRBD2 (6 bases). V dropped 4 bases and J dropped 2 bases, with 18 bases sitting between them. The germline CDR1 and CDR2 sequences are LGHNA and YSLEER. This CDR3 comprises 17 residues. The CDR3 is CASSPLIGSGPYNEQFF. CDR3 DNA: TGCGCCAGCAGCCCGTTGATCGGGAGCGGACCCTACAATGAGCAGTTCTTC.

Concerning this clone: Different DNA sequences within this sample yield the same CDR3. V usage is TRBV5-1 and J usage is TRBJ2-1; TRBD1 matches at 7 bases. The germline V gene has CDR1 SGHRS and CDR2 YFSETQ. Trimming cost V 0 bases and J 4 bases; bases outside gene matches: 4. This CDR3 is built from 15 residues. The CDR3 DNA sequence: TGCGCCAGCAGCTTGGACAGGGGTGCTTACAATGAGCAGTTCTTC. Translating it yields CASSLDRGAYNEQFF.

This chain connects TRBV27 to TRBJ2-1; 7 nucleotides match TRBD1. V shed 6 bases, J shed 0 bases, and the junction held 5 bases outside the gene matches. CDR1 MNHEY and CDR2 SMNVEV come from the germline V gene (reference sequence). The CDR3 totals 15 residues. The CDR3, as DNA: TGTGCCAGCAGGTTGGGACAGAGCTCCTACAATGAGCAGTTCTTC. Translating gives CASRLGQSSYNEQFF.

V and J are TRBV14 and TRBJ2-6; possible D gene TRBD1, 5 bases. In germline, CDR1 is SGHDN, CDR2 FVKESK. V was shortened by 9 bases and J by 0 bases, with 12 bases between the two germline ends. The CDR3 consists of 15 residues. CDR3 DNA sequence: TGTGCCAGTGGAGCAGGGCTCTCTGGGGCCAACGTCCTGACTTTC. Its protein product is CASGAGLSGANVLTF.

The chain combines TRBV4-1 with TRBJ2-3, with 9 bases fitting TRBD2. This CDR3 is 16 amino acids long. Trimming at V came to 4 bases and at J to 5 bases, leaving 10 bases not matched to a gene. The V gene's germline CDR1 is MGHRA and CDR2 YSYEKL. This CDR3 reads CASSRPLAGAVDTQYF. CDR3 bases: TGCGCCAGCAGCCGGCCTTTAGCGGGGGCGGTAGATACGCAGTATTTT.

The genes are TRBV10-2 and TRBJ2-1; 9 bases map to TRBD2. V trimming: 2 bases; J trimming: 8 bases; junction bases outside the gene matches: 10. The CDR3 covers 16 residues. Germline assignment: CDR1 WSHSY and CDR2 SAAADI. CDR3 sequence (DNA): TGCGCCAGCAGTGAGATTAGCGGGGGACGTCGAGATGAGCAGTTCTTC. This codes for CASSEISGGRRDEQFF.

The J gene is TRBJ2-1, the V gene TRBV29-1; TRBD2 is a possible D gene (6 bases). Between the trimmed V and J ends, which lost 0 bases and 6 bases, there was a span of 18 bases. Germline CDR1 reads SQVTM; CDR2 reads ANQGSEA. This CDR3 is 16 amino acids long. This CDR3 reads CSVEDDRDLRGNEQFF. Here the CDR3 DNA reads TGCAGCGTTGAAGACGACCGGGACTTGAGGGGCAATGAGCAGTTCTTC.

The chain is built from TRBV10-2 and TRBJ2-2; D is possibly TRBD1 (6 bases). Germline V gene data show CDR1 as WSHSY and CDR2 as SAAADI. The V end was cut by 4 bases, the J end by 3 bases, with 12 bases between. The CDR3 sequence is 15 residues long. CDR3 DNA: TGCGCCAGCAGTGCGGGACACTCTTACACCGGGGAGCTGTTTTTT. As protein: CASSAGHSYTGELFF.

The gene calls are TRBV2 and TRBJ2-5; 11 positions agree with TRBD2. This CDR3 is 15 amino acids long. Germline loops: CDR1 SNHLY, CDR2 FYNNEI. V lost 5 bases to trimming and J lost 2 bases; unmatched junction nucleotides: 4. CDR3 loop: CASSRTSGPQETQYF. DNA for the CDR3: TGTGCCAGCAGTAGGACTAGCGGGCCACAAGAGACCCAGTACTTC.

The chain couples TRBV2 to TRBJ1-5; D is unclear. Germline CDR1 is SNHLY and CDR2 is FYNNEI. The CDR3 is 15 residues long. V was trimmed by 8 bases and J by 9 bases, leaving 23 bases between them. Here the CDR3 reads CASGPILDPFRPQHF. CDR3 bases: TGTGCCAGCGGGCCAATACTCGATCCCTTCCGGCCCCAGCATTTT. The whole variable domain, filled in from reference TRBV2 and TRBJ1-5, reads EPEVTQTPSHQVTQMGQEVILRCVPISNHLYFYWYRQILGQKVEFLVSFYNNEISEKSEIFDDQFSVERPDGSNFTLKIRSTKLEDSAMYFCASGPILDPFRPQHFGDGTRLSIL.

This chain uses TRBV12-3 or TRBV12-4 with TRBJ1-2; TRBD1 agrees at 7 bases. Germline trimming cut 3 bases from V and 6 bases from J; bases unmatched to any gene: 4. The CDR3 is made up of 13 amino acids. The CDR3 coding sequence is TGTGCCAGCAGTTTGGGGACAGCCAATGGCTACACCTTC. Translation gives CASSLGTANGYTF.

Concerning this clone itself: The same CDR3 also results from other DNA sequences found in this sample. V gene TRBV11-2 combines with J gene TRBJ2-7; TRBD2 is a possible D gene (5 bases). The V end was cut by 3 bases, the J end by 3 bases, with 9 bases between. Germline CDR1 SGHAT, CDR2 FQNNGV. The CDR3 covers 13 residues. CDR3 in amino acids: CASSLASSYEQYF. CDR3 DNA sequence: TGTGCCAGCAGCTTGGCTAGCAGCTACGAGCAGTACTTC.

The chain links TRBV7-8 to TRBJ2-2, with D possibly being TRBD2 (5 bases). Trimming removed 4 bases at V and 0 bases at J, with 9 bases between. The CDR3 sequence is 15 residues long. In germline, CDR1 is SGHVS, CDR2 FQNEAQ. The CDR3 reads CASSSRAPNTGELFF. The DNA for the CDR3 is TGTGCCAGCAGCTCGAGGGCTCCGAACACCGGGGAGCTGTTTTTT.

The gene calls are TRBV12-3 or TRBV12-4 and TRBJ1-1; a weak D match, TRBD1 (5 bases). This CDR3 has 13 amino acids. V dropped 6 bases and J dropped 2 bases, with 10 bases sitting between them. CDR3 loop: CASRVGANTEAFF. For the CDR3, the DNA is TGTGCCAGCAGAGTTGGGGCCAACACTGAAGCTTTCTTT.

The J gene is TRBJ2-1, the V gene TRBV19; no reliable D call. The CDR3 has 14 amino acids. The germline CDR1 and CDR2 sequences are LNHDA and SQIVND (reference sequence). V gave up 1 base and J gave up 8 bases, with 12 bases separating them. The DNA of the CDR3 is TGTGCCAGTAGTATAGTTCCGGGTTGGCATGAGCAGTTCTTC. It encodes CASSIVPGWHEQFF.

This chain's CDR3 is CASSPRGSKDYNEQFF. For the CDR3, the DNA is TGTGCCAGCAGTCCCCGGGGTAGCAAGGACTACAATGAGCAGTTCTTC. The J gene is TRBJ2-1, the V gene TRBV27; a possible D gene is TRBD2 (5 bases). The V gene's germline CDR1 is MNHEY and CDR2 SMNVEV (reference sequence). The V and J ends lost 5 bases and 3 bases respectively, with 17 bases between them. This CDR3 region has 16 residues.

This chain links TRBV18 with TRBJ2-7, with D perhaps matching TRBD2 (5 bases). The CDR3 runs to 14 residues. Looked up from germline, CDR1 is KGHSH and CDR2 is LQKENI. V was cut by 5 bases and J by 4 bases, with 15 bases left in between. In nucleotides, the CDR3 is TGTGCCAGCTCATCGCGGGTAAACCAGTACGAGCAGTACTTC. It codes for CASSSRVNQYEQYF.

This clone showed up just once. The chain couples TRBV9 to TRBJ2-3, with D tentatively TRBD2 (6 bases). The CDR3 is 15 amino acids. CDR1 and CDR2 from the germline V gene are SGDLS and YYNGEE. V lost 4 bases and J lost 2, with 14 bases in between. Here the CDR3 DNA reads TGTGCCAGCAGCCCTGCCGGGACTCCCACAGATACGCAGTATTTT. Translated, it gives CASSPAGTPTDTQYF.

This rearrangement joins TRBV11-2 to TRBJ2-5; D possibly corresponds to TRBD1 (5 bases). From germline, CDR1 is SGHAT and CDR2 FQNNGV. The V end was cut by 4 bases, the J end by 5 bases, with 8 bases between. CDR3 length: 12 amino acids. CDR3 DNA: TGTGCCAGCAGCTCACAGGACGAGACCCAGTACTTC. The encoded protein is CASSSQDETQYF.

This CDR3 is CASSEGQGIGYEQYF. The CDR3, as DNA: TGTGCCAGCAGTGAAGGACAGGGGATTGGTTACGAGCAGTACTTC. The chain links TRBV6-1 to TRBJ2-7; TRBD1 aligns across 8 bases. This CDR3 region has 15 residues. Looked up from germline, CDR1 is MNHNS and CDR2 is SASEGT. V dropped 1 base and J dropped 4; count of bases not matched to a gene: 6.